Listed here are 20 T cell receptor beta chains from one sample, sequenced in a study of cytomegalovirus exposure and HLA in healthy donors. Primers for the PCR totalled 60 Vbeta and 13 Jbeta. The table came from immunoSEQ multiplex PCR; TCRdb's copy has only in-frame clones and leaves some out. The sample records under 85,000 clones, around 80% being singletons. Source material: PBMCs. Receptors were obtained from a woman aged 25 to 39 in good health and CMV-seronegative.

V is TRBV21-1 and J is TRBJ1-4. TRBV21-1 is a recognized pseudogene. The CDR3 covers 15 residues. The CDR3 loop reads CASSGPGAGLEKLFF. CDR3 sequence (DNA): TGTGCCAGCAGTGGGCCGGGAGCCGGGCTTGAAAAACTGTTTTTT.

V is TRBV11-2 and J is TRBJ1-1, with 11 bases that match TRBD1. This CDR3 comprises 16 residues. Losses at the gene ends were 5 bases for V and 6 bases for J; bases not matched to a gene: 11. Germline-derived CDR1 and CDR2 are SGHAT and FQNNGV. The CDR3 DNA is TGTGCCAGCAGCCAAACCACCGGGACAGGGGGTCCTGAAGCTTTCTTT. Its translation is CASSQTTGTGGPEAFF.

The chain has TRBV10-3 and TRBJ1-3, with 7 bases aligning to TRBD1. CDR1 and CDR2 from the germline V gene are ENHRY and SYGVKD. Trimming took 8 bases from V and 4 from J; bases not matched to a gene: 11. The CDR3 has 15 amino acids. CDR3 region: CAISRPDRVGNTIYF. The CDR3 nucleotides are TGTGCCATCTCCCGCCCTGACAGGGTAGGAAACACCATATATTTT.

J is TRBJ2-6 and V is TRBV4-3, with D possibly being TRBD2 (6 bases). V was clipped by 0 bases and J by 2 bases, with 8 bases between them. The CDR3 extends over 16 amino acids. Germline V gives CDR1 LGHNA, CDR2 YSLEER. This CDR3 is CASSQDRGTGANVLTF. As DNA, the CDR3 is TGCGCCAGCAGCCAAGATCGGGGGACTGGGGCCAACGTCCTGACTTTC.

The V call is TRBV28, the J call TRBJ1-6, with D unclear. The germline V gene has CDR1 MDHEN and CDR2 SYDVKM. This CDR3 is 15 amino acids long. Trimming stripped 2 bases from V and 4 bases from J, with 9 bases between. CDR3 bases: TGTGCCAGCAGTTTAGGTACACCTTATAATTCACCCCTCCACTTT. Translated: CASSLGTPYNSPLHF.

J is TRBJ1-1 and V is TRBV30, with D uncertain. Trimming cost V 0 bases and J 1 base, with 6 bases left between them. CDR3 length equals 13 residues. Germline V gene data show CDR1 as GTSNPN and CDR2 as SVGIG (reference sequence). The CDR3 is CAWSVMANTEAFF. In nucleotides, the CDR3 is TGTGCCTGGAGTGTAATGGCGAACACTGAAGCTTTCTTT.

The gene calls are TRBV10-3 and TRBJ1-4, with 8 bases that match TRBD1. Germline V gene lookup returns CDR1 ENHRY and CDR2 SYGVKD. V was clipped by 8 bases and J by 0 bases; unmatched bases: 5. CDR3 length: 15 amino acids. The CDR3 DNA reads as TGTGCCATCCGGTCGGGACAGGCAACTAATGAAAAACTGTTTTTT. Translation: CAIRSGQATNEKLFF.

This sequence joins TRBV19 and TRBJ1-2; 8 bases match TRBD1. V trimming: 6 bases; J trimming: 11 bases; junction bases outside the gene matches: 14. This CDR3 has 14 amino acids. In germline, CDR1 is LNHDA, CDR2 SQIVND (reference sequence). The CDR3 DNA sequence: TGTGCCAGTAGGCACTCGGGACAGGCTTTGAGATACACCTTC. This translates into CASRHSGQALRYTF.

This chain uses TRBV4-2 with TRBJ1-3; D unresolved. The germline V and J ends were trimmed by 0 bases and 0 bases, with 12 bases remaining between them. In germline, CDR1 is LGHNA, CDR2 YNFKEQ. This CDR3 comprises 17 residues. The CDR3: CASSQDVARSSGNTIYF. The CDR3 bases are TGTGCCAGCAGCCAAGATGTCGCCAGATCCTCTGGAAACACCATATATTTT.

The rearrangement joins TRBV30 to TRBJ2-5; D may be TRBD1 (5 bases). With 2 bases removed from V and 2 bases from J, the gap between germline ends came to 15 bases. The CDR3 spans 15 residues. Germline CDR1 reads GTSNPN; CDR2 reads SVGIG (reference sequence). The CDR3: CAWSRLQGDQETQYF. CDR3 coding DNA: TGTGCCTGGAGTCGCCTCCAGGGTGATCAAGAGACCCAGTACTTC.

V gene TRBV6-6 combines with J gene TRBJ1-5, with a possible D match to TRBD1 (6 bases). V was pared by 5 bases and J by 4 bases, with 15 bases between. Germline CDR1 reads MNHNY; CDR2 reads SVGAGI (reference sequence). The CDR3 is 15 amino acids. Here the CDR3 reads CASSTPSQGNQPQHF. The CDR3 nucleotides are TGTGCCAGCAGTACACCAAGCCAGGGGAATCAGCCCCAGCATTTT.

This clone has just a few counts. V usage is TRBV7-2 and J usage is TRBJ2-7; TRBD1 agrees at 7 bases. This CDR3 has 14 amino acids. J lost 1 base, V lost 3 bases, and 3 bases had no gene match. CDR1 is SGHTA and CDR2 is FQGNSA in the germline V gene. The DNA of the CDR3 is TGTGCCAGCAGCTTGGGACAGCCTTCCTACGAGCAGTACTTC. It is translated as CASSLGQPSYEQYF. The variable domain in full, with the rest retrieved from reference TRBV7-2 and TRBJ2-7, is GAGVSQSPSNKVTEKGKDVELRCDPISGHTALYWYRQSLGQGLEFLIYFQGNSAPDKSGLPSDRFSAERTGGSVSTLTIQRTQQEDSAVYLCASSLGQPSYEQYFGPGTRLTVT.

The genes are TRBV28 and TRBJ1-1; no firm D call. Germline CDR1 is MDHEN and CDR2 is SYDVKM. There are 15 residues in the CDR3. Trimming removed 7 bases at V and 0 bases at J, with 15 bases between. This CDR3 is CASIAWAGLNTEAFF. The CDR3 nucleotides are TGTGCCAGCATCGCTTGGGCGGGGTTGAACACTGAAGCTTTCTTT.

The rearrangement uses TRBV29-1 and TRBJ2-5; D is possibly TRBD1 (5 bases). The CDR3 is 12 residues long. Germline-derived CDR1 and CDR2 are SQVTM and ANQGSEA. The germline V and J ends were trimmed by 4 bases and 1 base, with 7 bases remaining between them. The CDR3 sequence is CSVGQGQETQYF. The DNA for the CDR3 is TGCAGCGTTGGCCAGGGCCAAGAGACCCAGTACTTC.

There are a few counts of this clone. The chain uses TRBV6-1 and TRBJ2-7, with TRBD1 matching 7 bases. After removal of 4 bases from V and 4 bases from J, the junction contained 13 bases not matched to a gene. This CDR3 contains 16 residues. Germline V CDR1 and CDR2: MNHNS, SASEGT. The CDR3 region is CASSATGQEKGYEQYF. The DNA of the CDR3 is TGTGCCAGCAGTGCCACAGGACAGGAGAAAGGGTACGAGCAGTACTTC.

The rearrangement links TRBV29-1 to TRBJ2-7, with D tentatively TRBD2 (5 bases). Germline CDR1 and CDR2: SQVTM and ANQGSEA. Trimming removed 7 bases from V and 0 bases from J, with 7 bases in between. The CDR3 has 11 amino acids. The CDR3 sequence is CSGRVSYEQYF. The CDR3 region has the DNA TGCAGCGGGCGGGTCTCCTACGAGCAGTACTTC.

The chain has TRBV19 and TRBJ1-1, with 7 nucleotides matching TRBD1. Trimming cost V 5 bases and J 1 base; bases outside gene matches: 4. From germline, CDR1 is LNHDA and CDR2 SQIVND (reference sequence). CDR3 length: 14 amino acids. The CDR3, as DNA: TGTGCCAGTAGTTCGACAGGGAAGAACACTGAAGCTTTCTTT. Translating gives CASSSTGKNTEAFF.

The chain links TRBV7-9 to TRBJ1-2; no firm D call. Looked up from germline, CDR1 is SEHNR and CDR2 is FQNEAQ (reference sequence). V gave up 1 base and J gave up 5 bases, with 11 bases separating them. The CDR3 is 14 amino acids. In DNA, the CDR3 is TGTGCCAGCAGCTTAGGCATCACGAGGTATGGCTACACCTTC. Amino acids: CASSLGITRYGYTF.

The rearrangement uses TRBV4-1 and TRBJ1-1; the match to TRBD1 covers 8 bases. V dropped 1 base and J dropped 3; count of bases not matched to a gene: 10. The CDR3 totals 17 residues. Germline CDR1 and CDR2: MGHRA and YSYEKL. The CDR3 DNA is TGCGCCAGCAGCCAAGGAACAGGGGGGTATAAGGACACTGAAGCTTTCTTT. Translated: CASSQGTGGYKDTEAFF.

The V call is TRBV6-5, the J call TRBJ2-2; D is ambiguous. Germline-derived CDR1 and CDR2 are MNHEY and SVGAGI. V dropped 4 bases and J dropped 4 bases, with 4 bases sitting between them. The CDR3 runs to 12 residues. CDR3 in DNA: TGTGCCAGCAGTTGGAGCACCGGGGAGCTGTTTTTT. It codes for CASSWSTGELFF.